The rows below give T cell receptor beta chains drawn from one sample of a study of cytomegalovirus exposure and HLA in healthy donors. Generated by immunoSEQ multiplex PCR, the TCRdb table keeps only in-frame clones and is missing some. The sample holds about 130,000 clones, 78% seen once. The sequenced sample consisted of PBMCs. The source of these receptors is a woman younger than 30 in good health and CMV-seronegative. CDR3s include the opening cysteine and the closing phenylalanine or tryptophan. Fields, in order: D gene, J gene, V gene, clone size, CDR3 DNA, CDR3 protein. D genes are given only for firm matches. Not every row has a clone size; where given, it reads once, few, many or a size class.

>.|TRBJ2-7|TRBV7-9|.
TGTGCCAGCAGCCCTGTAGGGGAGGACCCCGAGCAGTACTTC
CASSPVGEDPEQYF
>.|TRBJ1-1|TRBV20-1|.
TGCAGTGCTGCACAGGGACCTGAAGCTTTCTTT
CSAAQGPEAFF
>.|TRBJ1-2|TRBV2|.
TGTGCCAGCAGATCCGGGTCCTTATATGGCTACACCTTC
CASRSGSLYGYTF
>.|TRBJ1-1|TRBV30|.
TGTGCCTGGAGGCACAGCATGAACACTGAAGCTTTCTTT
CAWRHSMNTEAFF
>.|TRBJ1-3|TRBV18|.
TGTGCCAGCTCACCTAATACAGGGAATGGAAACACCATATATTTT
CASSPNTGNGNTIYF
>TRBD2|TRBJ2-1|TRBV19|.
TGTGCCAGTAGTCTCCTAGGCCTAGCGGGATCCTACAATGAGCAGTTCTTC
CASSLLGLAGSYNEQFF
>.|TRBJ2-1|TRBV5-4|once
TGTGCCAGCAGACTGGTCCTCACGGGTGAGCAGTTCTTC
CASRLVLTGEQFF
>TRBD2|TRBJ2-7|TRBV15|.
TGTGCCACCAGCAGCCGGGGGGGCACGGCAGGGGACTACTACGAGCAGTACTTC
CATSSRGGTAGDYYEQYF
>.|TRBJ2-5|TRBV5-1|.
TGCGCCAGCTCCGGGGTCCCAGGGGGGGAGACCCAGTACTTC
CASSGVPGGETQYF
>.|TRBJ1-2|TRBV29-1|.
TGCAGCGTTCTAGGGAGTGGCTACACCTTC
CSVLGSGYTF
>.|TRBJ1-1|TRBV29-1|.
TGCAGCGTGCTTGGGACAACGAACACTGAAGCTTTCTTT
CSVLGTTNTEAFF
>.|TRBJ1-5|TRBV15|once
TGTGCCACCAGCAGAGCAGGGGTCGGGCCCCAGCATTTT
CATSRAGVGPQHF
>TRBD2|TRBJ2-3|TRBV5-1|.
TGCGCCAGCAGCTTGGATAGCGGGCCCTACACAGATACGCAGTATTTT
CASSLDSGPYTDTQYF
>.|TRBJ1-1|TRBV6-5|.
TGTGCCAGCAGTTACGGGGGGGGCACTGAAGCTTTCTTT
CASSYGGGTEAFF
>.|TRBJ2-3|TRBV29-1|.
TGCAGCGTCTCGAGAGGGTCCGAACCAACAGATACGCAGTATTTT
CSVSRGSEPTDTQYF
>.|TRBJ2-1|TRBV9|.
TGTGCCAGCAGCGCTAACCCGGGGAAAAATGTGCAGTTCTTC
CASSANPGKNVQFF
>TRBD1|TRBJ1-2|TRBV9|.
TGTGCCAGCAGCCCGAGGTCGGGACAGGGGGGTATTCCTAACTATGGCTACACCTTC
CASSPRSGQGGIPNYGYTF
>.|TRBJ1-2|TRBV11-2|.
TGTGCCAGCAGCGACAATACCCTGATCGGCTATGGCTACACCTTC
CASSDNTLIGYGYTF
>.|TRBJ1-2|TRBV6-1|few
TGTGCCAGCAGGAAGGGTGGAGGGATCGACTATGGCTACACCTTC
CASRKGGGIDYGYTF
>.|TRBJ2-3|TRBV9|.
TGTGCCAGCAGCGTAGGGCTGACAGATACGCAGTATTTT
CASSVGLTDTQYF
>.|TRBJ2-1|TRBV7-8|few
TGTGCCAGCAGCTTGGAGGCCCTAAATGAGCAGTTCTTC
CASSLEALNEQFF
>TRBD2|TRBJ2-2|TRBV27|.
TGTGCCAGCAGTTTCGGACTAGCGGGAGTAGCCGGGGAGCTGTTTTTT
CASSFGLAGVAGELFF
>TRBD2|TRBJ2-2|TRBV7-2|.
TGTGCCAGCAGCCCCATCGGCGGGAGGGCCGACACCGGGGAGCTGTTTTTT
CASSPIGGRADTGELFF
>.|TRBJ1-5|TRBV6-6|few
TGTGCCAGCAGTTACGCGCAGCGGTGGGAAAGTCCCCAGCATTTT
CASSYAQRWESPQHF
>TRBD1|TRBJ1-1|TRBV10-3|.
TGTGCCATCAGCCCCAGGTCGACAGGGGGATTCGTAACTGAAGCTTTCTTT
CAISPRSTGGFVTEAFF
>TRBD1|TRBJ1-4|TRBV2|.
TGTGCCAGCAGCGCAATCCCAGGGGGCGCGAGTGAAAAACTGTTTTTT
CASSAIPGGASEKLFF
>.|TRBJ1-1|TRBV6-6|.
TGTGCCAGCAGGAAGGGGGACACTGAAGCTTTCTTT
CASRKGDTEAFF
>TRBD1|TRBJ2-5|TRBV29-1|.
TGCAGCGTCGACGGACAGGGGCCAGAGACCCAGTACTTC
CSVDGQGPETQYF
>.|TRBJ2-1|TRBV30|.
TGTGCCTGGAGTCGGGATTGGGGTAACAATGAGCAGTTCTTC
CAWSRDWGNNEQFF
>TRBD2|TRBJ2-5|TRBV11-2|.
TGTGCCAGCAGCCTAGCGGGAGTCGTAGAGACCCAGTACTTC
CASSLAGVVETQYF
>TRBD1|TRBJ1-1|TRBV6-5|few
TGTGCCAGCACCCCAGGGGGCATGAACACTGAAGCTTTCTTT
CASTPGGMNTEAFF
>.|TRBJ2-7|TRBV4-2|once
TGTGCCAGCAGCCAAGAGGTGGCATACGAGCAGTACTTC
CASSQEVAYEQYF
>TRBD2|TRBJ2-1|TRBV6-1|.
TGTGCCAGCAGCCCGGGACTAAACAATGAGCAGTTCTTC
CASSPGLNNEQFF
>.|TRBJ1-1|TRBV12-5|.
TGTGCTAGTGGTTTGTCCATTTCCCTGAACACTGAAGCTTTCTTT
CASGLSISLNTEAFF
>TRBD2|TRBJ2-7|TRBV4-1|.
TGCGCCAGCAGCCAAGAGAGAGCGGGAGGAGTTTACGAGCAGTACTTC
CASSQERAGGVYEQYF
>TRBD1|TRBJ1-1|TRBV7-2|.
TGTGCCAGCACTCTCGGGACAGCGACTTTTAGCAATGAAGCTTTCTTT
CASTLGTATFSNEAFF
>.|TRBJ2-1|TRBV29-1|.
TGCAGCGTGCTTGCAGGGGACGGGAAGTACAATGAGCAGTTCTTC
CSVLAGDGKYNEQFF
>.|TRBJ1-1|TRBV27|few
TGTGCCAGCAGTAGGGAGACGATGAACACTGAAGCTTTCTTT
CASSRETMNTEAFF
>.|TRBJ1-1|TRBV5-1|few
TGCGCCACCCGTAGGGAGACCAACACTGAAGCTTTCTTT
CATRRETNTEAFF
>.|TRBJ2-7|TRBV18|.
TGTGCCAGCTCACTGCTAGGACAAATTGACGAGCAGTACTTC
CASSLLGQIDEQYF
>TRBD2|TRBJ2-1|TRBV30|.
TGTGCCTGGGACCTAGCGGGAGAGCAGTTCTTC
CAWDLAGEQFF
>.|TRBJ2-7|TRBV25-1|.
TGTGCCAGCAGTGAATGGTCCGCGTTTGGGCAGTACTTC
CASSEWSAFGQYF
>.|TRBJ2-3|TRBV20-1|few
TGCAGCCTCTCGGTCACAGATACGCAGTATTTT
CSLSVTDTQYF
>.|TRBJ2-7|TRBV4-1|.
TGCGCCAGCAGCCAAGAATCGTTGGCGGGGACAGTCCGGAGCCTATTC
CASSQESLAGTVRSLF
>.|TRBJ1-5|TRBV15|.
TGTGCCACCAGCCAAGGGGTCGTCAATCAGCCCCAGCATTTT
CATSQGVVNQPQHF
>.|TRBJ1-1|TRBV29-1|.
TGCAGCGTTCGCCGCGGGGGGGGGTCTGAAGCTTTCTTT
CSVRRGGGSEAFF
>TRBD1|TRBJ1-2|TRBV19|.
TGTGCCAGTAGTATACGGGACAGGGGAACGGGCTACACCTTC
CASSIRDRGTGYTF
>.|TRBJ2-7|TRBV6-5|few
TGTGCCAGCAGTTCCGCGGACACATCCTACGAGCAGTACTTC
CASSSADTSYEQYF
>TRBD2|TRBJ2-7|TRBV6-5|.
TGTGCCAGCAGTTACTCGACCGCTAGCGGGAGCTACGAGCAGTACTTC
CASSYSTASGSYEQYF
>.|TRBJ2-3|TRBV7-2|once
TGTGCCAGCAGCGCCGTAAGCGGATTCACAGATACGCAGTATTTT
CASSAVSGFTDTQYF